This T cell receptor (beta chain) is drawn from a study of T cells in Graves' hyperthyroidism and ophthalmopathy (dated by TCRdb to the late 2010s). The study in broad terms: To identify distinguishing TCR V-J signatures, a discovery cohort of about 100 patients was used, comprising 43 with Graves' ophthalmopathy and approximately 58 with stable Graves' hyperthyroidism. Prospective prediction of ophthalmopathy was tested in an independent validation cohort consisting of fewer than 20 hyperthyroidism patients and approximately 16 patients who later progressed to ophthalmopathy. The 90 to 100 discovery patients were randomly divided into training and test sets at a 7:3 ratio. In more than 5 Graves' hyperthyroidism patients, the study also compared T-cell repertoires from thyroid tissue with T-cell repertoires from blood. After blood sampling, hyperthyroidism patients were treated with methimazole at a starting dose of 30 mg daily, and ophthalmopathy patients were treated with high-dose intravenous methylprednisolone. According to the paper, TCR Vbeta CDR3 sequencing was carried out on some 140 peripheral blood samples, which came from 40 to 45 ophthalmopathy, about 75 hyperthyroidism and about 17 progressor patients.

The study excluded patients with uncontrolled infections, other autoimmune diseases, pregnancy or lactation. Diagnoses relied on clinical symptoms, serum thyroxine and TRAb, thyroid ultrasound and orbital computed tomography. Total RNA was extracted with Trizol reagent, and quality was checked on an Agilent 2100 Bioanalyzer. Of note for this clonotype: What this receptor recognizes is not known. Base-call qualities are not available, and no considerably larger clone is one nucleotide away.

Beyond this particular receptor, the publication reports: No statistical method was used to set the sample size in advance, and investigators knew the group allocation. A 13 V-J signature model separated ophthalmopathy from stable hyperthyroidism, with nearly 90% sensitivity and 81.08% specificity in cross-validation and 80%/75% in testing. In validation, the model predicted progression to ophthalmopathy a median of approximately 6.3 months before onset, with over 55% sensitivity and 72.22% specificity. Most expanded thyroid clonotypes (frequency above 0.001) were also detected in blood, suggesting blood repertoires may reflect thyroid immune responses.

V is shortened by 7 bases, J by 0 bases, and the region joining them spans 13 bases. Based on the germline V gene, the CDR1 and CDR2 sequences are SNHLY and FYNNEI. From the cysteine up to the phenylalanine, the CDR3 has a length of 15 residues. Only the CDR3 region is kept as DNA, spanning 45 bases read in frame from base 1. Amplification of TCR beta CDR3 regions was carried out from RNA transcripts. The TCR CDR3 was subjected to a first round of RT-PCR using the HTBI primer set and the Qiagen OneStep RT-PCR kit. The libraries were constructed in a second round of multiplex PCR and then size-selected and purified. Sequencing of the libraries was done on an Illumina HiSeq2000 using paired-end 100 bp reads. Per the authors' processing: SOAPnuke was used to process the raw data, removing reads that contained adapters or uncalled bases, had a mean Phred below 15, or lacked an exact match to the constant primer or identifier. High-quality paired reads were merged using COPE v1.2.5, and each unique nucleotide sequence was defined as a clonotype. Clonotypes were aligned to IMGT TRBV, TRBD and TRBJ reference segments using MiTCR v1.1. The analysis included only V-J combinations with a frequency above 0.0001, which together covered about 99% of the repertoires. A TCS score was defined as the ratio between F50 (clonal expansion) and ExV (chaos), using BLOSUM62-based TCRdist between CDR3 peptides within each V-J. Welch's t-statistics and random forest reduced around 520 V-J features to about 13, which were used in a naive Bayes classifier (R e1071). The Morisita-Horn index was used to measure how similar the thyroid and blood repertoires were. Through fastp at Q25 and MiXCR, TCRdb rebuilt clones from the public reads, retaining in-frame beta chains. Here each entry gathers all rows of one CDR3 protein and keeps the most common genes and DNA. The V and J calls were determined by TCRdb, not by the authors. The sample table shows 500,000 to 600,000 distinct CDR3 sequences, and 46% are seen once. The top ten clones comprise 35% to 50% of the sample.

The clonotype was recovered from an adult woman with Graves' disease, either hyperthyroidism or ophthalmopathy (not recorded which). Input material: peripheral blood or thyroid tissue (not recorded which). The chain employs TRBV2 and TRBJ2-1, with TRBD1 as a weak D call on 5 bases. CDR3 reads: CASNLQVPSYNEQFF. The nucleotide sequence is TGTGCCAGCAACCTACAGGTCCCCTCCTACAATGAGCAGTTCTTC. Beyond the CDR3, the reference TRBV2 and TRBJ2-1 genes provide the residues; the full variable domain reads: EPEVTQTPSHQVTQMGQEVILRCVPISNHLYFYWYRQILGQKVEFLVSFYNNEISEKSEIFDDQFSVERPDGSNFTLKIRSTKLEDSAMYFCASNLQVPSYNEQFFGPGTRLTVL.